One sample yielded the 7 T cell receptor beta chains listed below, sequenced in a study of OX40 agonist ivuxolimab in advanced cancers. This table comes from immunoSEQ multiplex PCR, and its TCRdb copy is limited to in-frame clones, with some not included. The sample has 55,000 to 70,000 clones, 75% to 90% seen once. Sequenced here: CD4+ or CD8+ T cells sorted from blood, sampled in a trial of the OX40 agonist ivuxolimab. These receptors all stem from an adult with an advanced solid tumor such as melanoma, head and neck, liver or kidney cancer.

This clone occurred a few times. For the CDR3, the DNA is TGCGCCAGCAGCTTCGATGGAGGGGAGACCCAGTACTTC. Its protein is CASSFDGGETQYF. This chain connects TRBV5-1 to TRBJ2-5; D is perhaps TRBD2 (6 bases). V was trimmed by 2 bases and J by 5 bases, leaving 10 bases between them. Germline V gene data show CDR1 as SGHRS and CDR2 as YFSETQ. This CDR3 has 13 amino acids.

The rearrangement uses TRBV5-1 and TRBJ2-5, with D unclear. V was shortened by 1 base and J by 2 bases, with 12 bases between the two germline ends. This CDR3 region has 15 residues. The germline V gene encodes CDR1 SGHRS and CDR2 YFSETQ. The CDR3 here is CASSLRTLGQETQYF. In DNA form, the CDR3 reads TGCGCCAGCAGCTTGAGGACCCTGGGACAAGAGACCCAGTACTTC. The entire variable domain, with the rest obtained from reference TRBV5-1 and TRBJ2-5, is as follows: KAGVTQTPRYLIKTRGQQVTLSCSPISGHRSVSWYQQTPGQGLQFLFEYFSETQRNKGNFPGRFSGRQFSNSRSEMNVSTLELGDSALYLCASSLRTLGQETQYFGPGTRLLVL.

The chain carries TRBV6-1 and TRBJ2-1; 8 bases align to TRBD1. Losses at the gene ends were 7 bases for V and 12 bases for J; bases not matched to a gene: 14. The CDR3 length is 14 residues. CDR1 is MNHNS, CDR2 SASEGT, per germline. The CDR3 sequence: CASNSDRGISGQFF. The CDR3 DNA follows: TGTGCCAGCAACTCCGACAGGGGAATTTCGGGGCAGTTCTTC.

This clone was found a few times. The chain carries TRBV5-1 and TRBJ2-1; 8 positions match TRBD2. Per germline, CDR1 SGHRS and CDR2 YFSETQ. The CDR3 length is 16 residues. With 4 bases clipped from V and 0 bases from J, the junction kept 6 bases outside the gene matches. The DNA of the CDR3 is TGCGCCAGCAGCCCCGGGGGGGCCAGCTCCTACAATGAGCAGTTCTTC. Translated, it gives CASSPGGASSYNEQFF. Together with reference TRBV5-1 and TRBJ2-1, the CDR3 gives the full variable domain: KAGVTQTPRYLIKTRGQQVTLSCSPISGHRSVSWYQQTPGQGLQFLFEYFSETQRNKGNFPGRFSGRQFSNSRSEMNVSTLELGDSALYLCASSPGGASSYNEQFFGPGTRLTVL.

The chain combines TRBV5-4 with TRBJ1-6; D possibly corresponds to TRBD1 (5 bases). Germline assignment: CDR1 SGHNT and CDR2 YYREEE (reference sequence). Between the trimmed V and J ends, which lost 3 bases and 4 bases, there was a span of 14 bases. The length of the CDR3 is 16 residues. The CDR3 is CASSSDPGGYNSPLHF. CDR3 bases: TGTGCCAGCAGCTCGGACCCGGGGGGATATAATTCACCCCTCCACTTT. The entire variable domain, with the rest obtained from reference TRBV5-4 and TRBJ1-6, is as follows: ETGVTQSPTHLIKTRGQQVTLRCSSQSGHNTVSWYQQALGQGPQFIFQYYREEENGRGNFPPRFSGLQFPNYSSELNVNALELDDSALYLCASSSDPGGYNSPLHFGNGTRLTVT.

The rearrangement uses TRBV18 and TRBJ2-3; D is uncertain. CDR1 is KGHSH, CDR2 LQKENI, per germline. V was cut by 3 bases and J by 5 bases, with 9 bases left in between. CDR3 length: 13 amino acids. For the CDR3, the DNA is TGTGCCAGCTCACCTCTCTCGGGAGATACGCAGTATTTT. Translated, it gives CASSPLSGDTQYF.

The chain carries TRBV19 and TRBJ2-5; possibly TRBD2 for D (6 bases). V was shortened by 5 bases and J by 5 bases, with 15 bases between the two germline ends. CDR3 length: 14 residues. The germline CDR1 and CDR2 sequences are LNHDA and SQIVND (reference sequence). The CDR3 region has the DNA TGTGCCAGTAGTCTACGACTAGTACGGGAGACCCAGTACTTC. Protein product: CASSLRLVRETQYF.